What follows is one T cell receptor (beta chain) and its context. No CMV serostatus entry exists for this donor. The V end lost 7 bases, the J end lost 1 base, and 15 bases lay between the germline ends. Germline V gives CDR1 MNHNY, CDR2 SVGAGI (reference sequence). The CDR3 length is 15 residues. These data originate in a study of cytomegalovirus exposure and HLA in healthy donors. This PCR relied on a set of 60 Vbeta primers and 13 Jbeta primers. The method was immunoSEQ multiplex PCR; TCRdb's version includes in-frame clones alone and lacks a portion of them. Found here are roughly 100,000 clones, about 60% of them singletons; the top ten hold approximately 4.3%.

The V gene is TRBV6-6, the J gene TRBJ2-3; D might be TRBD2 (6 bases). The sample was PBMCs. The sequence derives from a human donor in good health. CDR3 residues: CASNLGGTGTDTQYF. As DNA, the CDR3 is TGTGCCAGCAATTTAGGCGGGACGGGCACAGATACGCAGTATTTT.